The rows below give T cell receptor beta chains drawn from one sample of a study of shared clonotypes between healthy human individuals. Assay: immunoSEQ multiplex PCR; the TCRdb copy retains only in-frame clones and omits some. This table has 1.5 million to 2.5 million clones, about 94% appearing once. Specimen: naive CD8+ T cells sorted from blood. Source of these receptors: a man aged 18 to 35 in good health. CDR3s include the opening cysteine and the closing phenylalanine or tryptophan. Fields, in order: clone size, CDR3 length, J gene, D gene, V gene, CDR3 protein, CDR3 DNA. The D gene is left open where the match is weak. Some rows mark clone size as missing; the rest say once, few, many or name a class of expanded clone.

abundance: -
len: 13
j_gene: TRBJ1-4
d_gene: TRBD1
v_gene: TRBV2
CDR3aa: CASSRTGNEKLFF
CDR3nt: TGTGCCAGCAGTAGGACAGGGAATGAAAAACTGTTTTTT

abundance: -
len: 15
j_gene: TRBJ2-5
d_gene: TRBD2
v_gene: TRBV6-6
CDR3aa: CQAGLAGGGGETQYF
CDR3nt: TGTCAGGCGGGTCTAGCGGGAGGAGGTGGGGAGACCCAGTACTTC

abundance: -
len: 14
j_gene: TRBJ2-5
d_gene: -
v_gene: TRBV7-9
CDR3aa: CASSLFDAQETQYF
CDR3nt: TGTGCCAGCAGCTTGTTTGATGCACAAGAGACCCAGTACTTC

abundance: -
len: 11
j_gene: TRBJ2-7
d_gene: TRBD1
v_gene: TRBV27
CDR3aa: CASRTGFEQYF
CDR3nt: TGTGCCAGCAGGACAGGGTTTGAGCAGTACTTC

abundance: once
len: 14
j_gene: TRBJ2-2
d_gene: -
v_gene: TRBV30
CDR3aa: CAWDPQGGTGELFF
CDR3nt: TGTGCCTGGGACCCACAGGGAGGGACCGGGGAGCTGTTTTTT

abundance: -
len: 15
j_gene: TRBJ2-1
d_gene: -
v_gene: TRBV4-2
CDR3aa: CASSQASSSGGEQFF
CDR3nt: TGTGCCAGCAGCCAGGCCTCCTCCAGCGGCGGTGAGCAGTTCTTC

abundance: -
len: 13
j_gene: TRBJ2-5
d_gene: -
v_gene: TRBV28
CDR3aa: CASRKRTQETQYF
CDR3nt: TGTGCCAGCAGAAAACGGACACAAGAGACCCAGTACTTC

abundance: -
len: 15
j_gene: TRBJ1-1
d_gene: -
v_gene: TRBV7-2
CDR3aa: CASSLATPGGPEAFF
CDR3nt: TGTGCCAGCAGCTTAGCGACCCCTGGGGGGCCTGAAGCTTTCTTT

abundance: -
len: 22
j_gene: TRBJ1-2
d_gene: TRBD1
v_gene: TRBV19
CDR3aa: CASRPTIGGQVPSVGVLYGYTF
CDR3nt: TGTGCCAGTAGACCAACAATCGGGGGACAGGTTCCCTCGGTCGGCGTCTTATATGGCTACACCTTC

abundance: -
len: 14
j_gene: TRBJ2-7
d_gene: -
v_gene: TRBV13
CDR3aa: CASSLAGVGYEQYF
CDR3nt: TGTGCCAGCAGCTTAGCGGGAGTAGGGTACGAGCAGTACTTC

abundance: once
len: 13
j_gene: TRBJ2-3
d_gene: -
v_gene: TRBV6-5
CDR3aa: CASSYSGVDTQYF
CDR3nt: TGTGCCAGCAGTTACTCTGGGGTAGATACGCAGTATTTT

abundance: once
len: 17
j_gene: TRBJ2-4
d_gene: TRBD1
v_gene: TRBV6-1
CDR3aa: CASSGVGQGAAKNIQYF
CDR3nt: TGTGCCAGCAGTGGGGTGGGACAGGGGGCGGCAAAAAACATTCAGTACTTC

abundance: -
len: 16
j_gene: TRBJ1-1
d_gene: -
v_gene: TRBV11-3
CDR3aa: CASSSGFGVEEAEAFF
CDR3nt: TGTGCCAGCAGCTCAGGTTTTGGGGTAGAAGAGGCTGAAGCTTTCTTT

abundance: -
len: 15
j_gene: TRBJ1-4
d_gene: TRBD1
v_gene: TRBV28
CDR3aa: CASSLWDRVNEKLFF
CDR3nt: TGTGCCAGCAGTTTGTGGGACAGGGTGAATGAAAAACTGTTTTTT

abundance: -
len: 15
j_gene: TRBJ2-2
d_gene: TRBD2
v_gene: TRBV27
CDR3aa: CASLRTSGGTGELFF
CDR3nt: TGTGCCAGCCTTAGGACTAGCGGGGGTACCGGGGAGCTGTTTTTT

abundance: -
len: 15
j_gene: TRBJ1-2
d_gene: -
v_gene: TRBV4-3
CDR3aa: CASSQGVGSNYGYTF
CDR3nt: TGCGCCAGCAGCCAAGGGGTCGGATCTAACTATGGCTACACCTTC

abundance: -
len: 16
j_gene: TRBJ2-5
d_gene: -
v_gene: TRBV21-1
CDR3aa: CASSKAILRGEETQYF
CDR3nt: TGTGCCAGCAGCAAAGCGATCTTACGGGGTGAAGAGACCCAGTACTTC

abundance: -
len: 14
j_gene: TRBJ1-5
d_gene: TRBD1
v_gene: TRBV19
CDR3aa: CASGDRDYNQPQHF
CDR3nt: TGTGCCAGTGGGGACAGGGACTACAATCAGCCCCAGCATTTT

abundance: -
len: 16
j_gene: TRBJ2-1
d_gene: TRBD2
v_gene: TRBV9
CDR3aa: CASSVVAGGSYNEQFF
CDR3nt: TGTGCCAGCAGCGTAGTAGCGGGGGGTTCCTACAATGAGCAGTTCTTC

abundance: -
len: 12
j_gene: TRBJ2-7
d_gene: -
v_gene: TRBV7-9
CDR3aa: CASSLVRDEQYF
CDR3nt: TGTGCCAGCAGCTTAGTCCGGGACGAGCAGTACTTC

abundance: -
len: 17
j_gene: TRBJ2-7
d_gene: TRBD2
v_gene: TRBV6-4
CDR3aa: CASSDPGLAGSPYEQYF
CDR3nt: TGTGCCAGCAGTGACCCGGGACTAGCGGGATCCCCCTACGAGCAGTACTTC

abundance: -
len: 16
j_gene: TRBJ2-5
d_gene: -
v_gene: TRBV11-3
CDR3aa: CASSSFSEGGQETQYF
CDR3nt: TGTGCCAGCAGCTCATTCTCGGAGGGGGGGCAAGAGACCCAGTACTTC